This passage covers 8 T cell receptor beta chains from one sample sequenced in a study of T cells in Graves' hyperthyroidism and ophthalmopathy. The investigators amplified TCR beta CDR3 regions from RNA transcripts. First-round RT-PCR targeting the TCR CDR3 was performed with the HTBI primer set. Using its own MiXCR run on the multiplex PCR reads, TCRdb lists one record per CDR3 protein. This sample yields approximately 610,000 distinct CDR3 sequences, of which about 15% are seen a single time; 4% to 5.5% belongs to the top ten. The source material was blood. These receptors all stem from a woman aged 40-49 years with Graves' ophthalmopathy.

This clonotype occurred many times. This chain joins TRBV6-2 or TRBV6-3 and TRBJ2-7, with D hard to call. This CDR3 is 15 amino acids long. Germline V gives CDR1 MNHEY, CDR2 SVGEGT. V was clipped by 4 bases and J by 3 bases, with 16 bases between them. The CDR3 loop reads CASSSFEWVDYEQYF. The CDR3 DNA reads as TGTGCCAGCAGTTCGTTTGAGTGGGTTGACTACGAGCAGTACTTC.

This clonotype was recorded at least ten times. This chain connects TRBV6-5 to TRBJ1-5, with 8 positions matching TRBD1. Germline-derived CDR1 and CDR2 are MNHEY and SVGAGI. CDR3 length: 17 residues. Trimming at V came to 0 bases and at J to 0 bases, leaving 4 bases not matched to a gene. CDR3 loop: CASSYSTGVNSNQPQHF. The CDR3 DNA sequence: TGTGCCAGCAGTTACTCGACAGGGGTTAATAGCAATCAGCCCCAGCATTTT.

This clonotype was detected a few times. The V gene is TRBV12-3 or TRBV12-4, the J gene TRBJ2-7; TRBD1 might be the D (6 bases). The V end lost 9 bases, the J end lost 3 bases, and 18 bases lay between the germline ends. This CDR3 is 14 amino acids long. In nucleotides, the CDR3 is TGTGCCAGTCAGAAAACAGGGTCCATCTACGAGCAGTACTTC. Translation gives CASQKTGSIYEQYF.

The chain carries TRBV27 and TRBJ1-2; perhaps TRBD1 as D (6 bases). CDR1 MNHEY and CDR2 SMNVEV come from the germline V gene (reference sequence). CDR3 length: 13 amino acids. Deletions cut 3 bases from V and 9 bases from J, with 14 bases between. This CDR3 reads CASSFAGAGSYTF. The CDR3 bases are TGTGCCAGCAGTTTTGCAGGGGCTGGGAGCTACACCTTC.

This clonotype was seen a few times. The V call is TRBV19, the J call TRBJ2-7; D unclear. There are 11 residues in the CDR3. Between the trimmed V and J ends, which lost 10 bases and 0 bases, there was a span of 7 bases. CDR1 LNHDA and CDR2 SQIVND come from the germline V gene (reference sequence). Here the CDR3 reads CANGISYEQYF. CDR3 in DNA: TGTGCCAATGGCATCTCCTACGAGCAGTACTTC.

This clonotype was counted many times. The chain carries TRBV19 and TRBJ1-1, with TRBD1 matching 7 bases. The V gene end was trimmed by 5 bases and the J gene end by 5 bases; junction bases not matched to a gene: 8. Looked up from germline, CDR1 is LNHDA and CDR2 is SQIVND (reference sequence). The CDR3 has 14 residues. The CDR3 DNA reads as TGTGCCAGTAGTTACTCCCGACAGGGAACTGAAGCTTTCTTT. Protein sequence: CASSYSRQGTEAFF. The variable domain in full, with the rest retrieved from reference TRBV19 and TRBJ1-1, is DGGITQSPKYLFRKEGQNVTLSCEQNLNHDAMYWYRQDPGQGLRLIYYSQIVNDFQKGDIAEGYSVSREKKESFPLTVTSAQKNPTAFYLCASSYSRQGTEAFFGQGTRLTVV.

This clonotype came up many times. The V and J genes are TRBV28 and TRBJ2-2; D gene unclear. Germline V gene lookup returns CDR1 MDHEN and CDR2 SYDVKM. The CDR3 spans 13 residues. Trimming shortened V by 7 bases and J by 0 bases, and 6 bases separated the two germline ends. CDR3 in amino acids: CASKAANTGELFF. The CDR3 nucleotides read TGTGCCAGCAAGGCCGCGAACACCGGGGAGCTGTTTTTT.

This clonotype occurred many times. This could be a read error, since a much larger clone is one nucleotide away. DNA of the CDR3: TGTGCCAGCAGTTTCGAATCAACGGGAGTACGCGAGCAGTACTTC. Its translation: CASSFESTGVREQYF. The chain couples TRBV12-3 or TRBV12-4 to TRBJ2-7, with D possibly being TRBD2 (6 bases). This CDR3 is 15 amino acids long. V was cut by 3 bases and J by 6 bases, with 18 bases left in between.